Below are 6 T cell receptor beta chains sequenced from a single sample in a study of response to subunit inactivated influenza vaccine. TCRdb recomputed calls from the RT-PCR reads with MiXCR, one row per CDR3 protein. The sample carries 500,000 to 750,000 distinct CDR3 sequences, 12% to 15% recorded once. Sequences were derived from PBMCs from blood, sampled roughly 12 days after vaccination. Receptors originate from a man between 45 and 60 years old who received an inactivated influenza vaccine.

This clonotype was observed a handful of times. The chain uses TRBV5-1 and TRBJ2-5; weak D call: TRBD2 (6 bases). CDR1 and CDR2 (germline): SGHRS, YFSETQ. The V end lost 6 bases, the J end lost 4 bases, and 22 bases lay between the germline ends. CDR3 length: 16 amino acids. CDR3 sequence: CASTSGRTLVGETQYF. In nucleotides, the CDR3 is TGCGCCAGCACCTCAGGGAGGACATTGGTTGGAGAGACCCAGTACTTC.

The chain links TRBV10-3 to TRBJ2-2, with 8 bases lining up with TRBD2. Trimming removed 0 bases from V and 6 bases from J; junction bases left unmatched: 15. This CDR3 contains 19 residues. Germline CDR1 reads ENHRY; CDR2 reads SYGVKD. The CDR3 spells CAISESLTGGKRSPGELFF. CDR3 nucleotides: TGTGCCATCAGTGAGTCTCTGACGGGGGGGAAAAGGAGCCCCGGGGAGCTGTTTTTT.

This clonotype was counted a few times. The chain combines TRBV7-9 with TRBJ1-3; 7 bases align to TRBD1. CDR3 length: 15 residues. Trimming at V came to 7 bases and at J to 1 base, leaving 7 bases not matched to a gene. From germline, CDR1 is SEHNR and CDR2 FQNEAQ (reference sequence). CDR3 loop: CASISDRESGNTIYF. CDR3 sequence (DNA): TGTGCCAGCATATCAGACAGGGAGTCTGGAAACACCATATATTTT.

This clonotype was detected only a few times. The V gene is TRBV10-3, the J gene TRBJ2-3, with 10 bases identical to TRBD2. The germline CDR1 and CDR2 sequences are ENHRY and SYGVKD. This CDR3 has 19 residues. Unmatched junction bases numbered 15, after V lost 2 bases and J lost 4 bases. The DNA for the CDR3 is TGTGCCATCAGTGAGGTGGGGCGGCTAGCGGGAGTTAGGGCAGATACGCAGTATTTT. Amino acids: CAISEVGRLAGVRADTQYF.

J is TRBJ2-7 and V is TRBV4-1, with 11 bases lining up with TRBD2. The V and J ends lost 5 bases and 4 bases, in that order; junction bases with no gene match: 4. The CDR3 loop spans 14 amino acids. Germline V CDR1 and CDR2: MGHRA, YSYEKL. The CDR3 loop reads CASSATSGTYEQYF. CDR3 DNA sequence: TGCGCCAGCAGCGCGACTAGCGGGACATACGAGCAGTACTTC.

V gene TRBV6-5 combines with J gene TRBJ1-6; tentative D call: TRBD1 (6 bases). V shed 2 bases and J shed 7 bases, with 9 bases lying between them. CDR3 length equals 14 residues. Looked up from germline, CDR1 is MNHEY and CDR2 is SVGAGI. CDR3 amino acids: CASSYGQGNSPLHF. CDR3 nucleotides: TGTGCCAGCAGTTACGGTCAGGGGAATTCACCCCTCCACTTT.